The sequence of this T cell receptor (beta chain) was determined in a study of shared clonotypes between healthy human individuals. A note on this clone: Its antigen is unidentified.

Whole-study results and caveats: Non-shared clonotypes had lower generation probabilities than clonotypes shared by all four sorted-subset donors. Among donors, the sharing of clonotypes was expected to be influenced by sequencing depth.

An assay was performed, and its level was deep. Original handling: Junction-only sequences produced by ImmunoSEQ had no quality scores, so filtering differed. TCRdb keeps only in-frame clones here, not all; method: immunoSEQ multiplex PCR. The DNA was the basis for D and trimming; V, J and clone size are from that table. Counted here are 650,000 to 750,000 clones, approximately 75% occurring once; the ten biggest clones make up approximately 2%. The specimen sequenced was memory CD4+ T cells sorted from blood. Subset noted: CD45RA-negative fraction. This clonotype was sampled from a woman aged 25 to 39 in good health.

The CDR3 DNA reads as TGTGCCAGCAGCACCCGGACTAGCGGGAGCGACGAGCAGTACTTC. This sequence encodes CASSTRTSGSDEQYF. J is TRBJ2-7 and V is TRBV28; TRBD2 matches at 13 bases. The CDR3 runs to 15 residues. The V gene end was trimmed by 6 bases and the J gene end by 5 bases; junction bases not matched to a gene: 7. The germline V gene encodes CDR1 MDHEN and CDR2 SYDVKM.